This record looks at one T cell receptor (beta chain) sequence and its context. In the original workflow: From reference gene primer amplification, estimates of nucleated cell counts were derived. Measured with immunoSEQ multiplex PCR; TCRdb has only the in-frame clones, and not every one. V, J and clone size derive from that table, while D and trimming were established from the DNA sequence. The sample lists over 45,000 clones, 89% seen once, with roughly 13% in the top ten. These data originate in a study of blood T cell repertoires in COVID-19. The CDR3 spans 14 residues. V was cut by 4 bases and J by 4 bases, with 13 bases left in between. Per germline, CDR1 SGHKS and CDR2 YYEKEE (reference sequence).

V usage is TRBV5-5 and J usage is TRBJ2-3, with D perhaps matching TRBD1 (5 bases). The specimen was peripheral blood. The TCR was taken from a woman in her fifties or sixties with active COVID-19. CDR3 sequence (DNA): TGTGCCAGCAGCCAGGGTGGGGTAGCAGATACGCAGTATTTT. It encodes CASSQGGVADTQYF.